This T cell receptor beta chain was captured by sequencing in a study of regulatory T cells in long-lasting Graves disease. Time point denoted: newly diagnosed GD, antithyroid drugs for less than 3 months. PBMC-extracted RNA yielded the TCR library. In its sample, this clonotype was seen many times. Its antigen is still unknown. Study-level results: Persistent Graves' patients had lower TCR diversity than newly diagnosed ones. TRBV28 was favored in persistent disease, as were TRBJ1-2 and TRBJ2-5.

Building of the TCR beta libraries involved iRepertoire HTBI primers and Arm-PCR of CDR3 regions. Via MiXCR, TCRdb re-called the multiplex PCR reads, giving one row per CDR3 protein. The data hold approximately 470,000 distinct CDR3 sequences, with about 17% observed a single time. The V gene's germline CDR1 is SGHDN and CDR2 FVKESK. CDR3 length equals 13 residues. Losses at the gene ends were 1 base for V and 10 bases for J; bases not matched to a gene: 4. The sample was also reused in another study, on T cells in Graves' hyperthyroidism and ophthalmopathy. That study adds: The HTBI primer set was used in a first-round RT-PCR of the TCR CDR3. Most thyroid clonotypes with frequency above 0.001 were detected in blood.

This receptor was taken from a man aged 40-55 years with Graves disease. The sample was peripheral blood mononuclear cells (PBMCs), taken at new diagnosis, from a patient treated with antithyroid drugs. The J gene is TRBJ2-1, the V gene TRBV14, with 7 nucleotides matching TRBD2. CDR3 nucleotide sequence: TGTGCCAGCAGCCAAGTAAGAGCGGGGGAGCAGTTCTTC. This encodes CASSQVRAGEQFF.